These T cell receptor beta chains were read from a single sample in a study of blood T cell repertoires in COVID-19. Data came from immunoSEQ multiplex PCR; TCRdb stores just in-frame clones and leaves some out. The table has about 75,000 clones, 79% seen once. Input material: peripheral blood. The receptors were sampled from a woman aged 80 or over with active or convalescent COVID-19. Both conserved end residues are part of each CDR3. A D gene is named only where the DNA matches it firmly. Not all rows give a size; the values are once, few, many and, for expanded clones, a class.

abundance	d_gene	v_gene	j_gene	CDR3nt	CDR3aa
NA	NA	TRBV7-2	TRBJ1-3	TGTGCCAGCAGCTTAGTCAGAACCGGAAACACCATATATTTT	CASSLVRTGNTIYF
NA	TRBD2	TRBV6-5	TRBJ2-5	TGTGCCAGCAGTTTATTAGCGGGGGACCGTCTGGAGACCCAGTACTTC	CASSLLAGDRLETQYF
NA	TRBD2	TRBV12-5	TRBJ2-1	TGTGCTAGTGGTTTGGTACTTGGGAGACTAGCGGATTACAATGAGCAGTTCTTC	CASGLVLGRLADYNEQFF
few	NA	TRBV19	TRBJ1-5	TGTGCCAGTAGTATTTCTAGTAGCAATCAGCCCCAGCATTTT	CASSISSSNQPQHF
NA	TRBD2	TRBV6-2/TRBV6-3	TRBJ2-3	TGTGCCAGCAGTTACTCGAATCTAGCGGGAAACACAGATACGCAGTATTTT	CASSYSNLAGNTDTQYF
NA	TRBD1	TRBV5-1	TRBJ1-2	TGCGCCAGCAGCTGGACCCCGGGACAGGCTTCTTACTATGGCTACACCTTC	CASSWTPGQASYYGYTF
NA	TRBD1	TRBV5-1	TRBJ2-7	TGCGCCAGCAGCCTCAGACAGGGCCTATCCTACGAGCAGTACTTC	CASSLRQGLSYEQYF
NA	NA	TRBV5-8	TRBJ2-1	TGTGCCAGCAGCTTGTTCCTAGCTTACAATGAGCAGTTCTTC	CASSLFLAYNEQFF
NA	NA	TRBV7-3	TRBJ2-1	TGTGCCAGCAGCTCCAGCGGTGCGCGGTACAATGAGCAGTTCTTC	CASSSSGARYNEQFF
NA	TRBD1	TRBV2	TRBJ1-5	TGTGCCAGCAGCCGGACAGGGAGCAATCAGCCCCAGCATTTT	CASSRTGSNQPQHF
NA	TRBD1	TRBV5-1	TRBJ2-7	TGCGCCAGCAGCATAGGACAGGGAACCAACGAGCAGTACTTC	CASSIGQGTNEQYF
NA	NA	TRBV6-5	TRBJ2-7	TGTGCCACCCTAGAGCCGGAGAGATCCTACGAGCAGTACTTC	CATLEPERSYEQYF
NA	TRBD2	TRBV29-1	TRBJ2-1	TGCAGCGGTAGGACTAGCGGGGATGAGCAGTTCTTC	CSGRTSGDEQFF
once	TRBD2	TRBV7-8	TRBJ2-1	TGTGCCAGCAGCTTAGGGACTAGCGGGAGCAGAGAGCAGTTCTTC	CASSLGTSGSREQFF
NA	TRBD1	TRBV3-1/TRBV3-2	TRBJ2-5	TGTGCCAGCAGCCAAGGTCTAGGGGGCCATGAGACCCAGTACTTC	CASSQGLGGHETQYF
NA	TRBD1	TRBV24-1	TRBJ2-2	TGTGCCACCAGTGAAAGGGACAGAGACACCGGGGAGCTGTTTTTT	CATSERDRDTGELFF
NA	NA	TRBV29-1	TRBJ1-3	TGCAGCGTTTCGGCGGAAGCTGGGGGAAACACCATATATTTT	CSVSAEAGGNTIYF
NA	NA	TRBV11-2	TRBJ1-3	TGTGCCAGCACCTCGACAGGCCGCTCTGGAAACACCATATATTTT	CASTSTGRSGNTIYF